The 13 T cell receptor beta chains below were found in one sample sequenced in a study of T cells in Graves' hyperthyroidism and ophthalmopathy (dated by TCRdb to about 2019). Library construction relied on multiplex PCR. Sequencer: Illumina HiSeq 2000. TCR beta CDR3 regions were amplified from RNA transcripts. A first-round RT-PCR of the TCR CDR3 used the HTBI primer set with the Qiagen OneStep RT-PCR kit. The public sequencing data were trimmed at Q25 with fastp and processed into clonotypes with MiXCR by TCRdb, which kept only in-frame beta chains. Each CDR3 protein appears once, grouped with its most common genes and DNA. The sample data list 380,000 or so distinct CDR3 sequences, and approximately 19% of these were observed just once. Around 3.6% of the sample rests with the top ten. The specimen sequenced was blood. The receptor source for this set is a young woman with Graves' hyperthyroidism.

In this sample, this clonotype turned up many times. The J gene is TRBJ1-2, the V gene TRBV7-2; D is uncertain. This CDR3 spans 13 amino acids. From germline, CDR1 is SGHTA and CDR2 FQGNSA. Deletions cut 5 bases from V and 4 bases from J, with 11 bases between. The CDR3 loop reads CASSPDGSYGYTF. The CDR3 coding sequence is TGTGCCAGCAGCCCCGACGGGTCCTATGGCTACACCTTC.

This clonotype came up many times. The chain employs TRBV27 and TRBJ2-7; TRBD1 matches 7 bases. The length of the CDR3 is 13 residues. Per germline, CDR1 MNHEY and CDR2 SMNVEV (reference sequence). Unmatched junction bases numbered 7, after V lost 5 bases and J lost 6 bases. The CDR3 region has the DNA TGTGCCAGCAGTCGCAGACAGGGCCCCGAGCAGTACTTC. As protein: CASSRRQGPEQYF.

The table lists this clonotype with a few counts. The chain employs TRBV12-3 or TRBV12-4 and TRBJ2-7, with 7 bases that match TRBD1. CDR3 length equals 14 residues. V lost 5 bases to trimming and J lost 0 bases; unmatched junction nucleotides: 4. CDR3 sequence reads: CASSEDRFSYEQYF. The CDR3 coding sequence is TGTGCCAGCAGTGAGGACAGGTTCTCCTACGAGCAGTACTTC.

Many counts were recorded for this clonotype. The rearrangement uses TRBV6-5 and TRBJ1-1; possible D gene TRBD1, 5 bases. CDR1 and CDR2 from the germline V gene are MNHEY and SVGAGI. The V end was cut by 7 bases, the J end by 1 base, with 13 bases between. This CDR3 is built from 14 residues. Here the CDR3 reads CASKGWGQNTEAFF. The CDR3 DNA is TGTGCCAGCAAGGGGTGGGGCCAGAACACTGAAGCTTTCTTT.

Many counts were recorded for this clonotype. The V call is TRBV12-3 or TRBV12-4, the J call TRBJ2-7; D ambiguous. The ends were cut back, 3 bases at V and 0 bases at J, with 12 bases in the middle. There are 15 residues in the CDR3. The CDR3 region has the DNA TGTGCCAGCAGTTTTTCCTTTCCTTCCTCCTACGAGCAGTACTTC. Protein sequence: CASSFSFPSSYEQYF.

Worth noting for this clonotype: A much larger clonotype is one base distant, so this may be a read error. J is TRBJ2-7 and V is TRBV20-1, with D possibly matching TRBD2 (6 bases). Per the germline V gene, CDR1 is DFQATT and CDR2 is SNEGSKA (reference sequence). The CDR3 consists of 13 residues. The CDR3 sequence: CSATGVTAYELYF. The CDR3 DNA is TGCAGTGCCACGGGAGTAACTGCCTACGAGCTGTACTTC.

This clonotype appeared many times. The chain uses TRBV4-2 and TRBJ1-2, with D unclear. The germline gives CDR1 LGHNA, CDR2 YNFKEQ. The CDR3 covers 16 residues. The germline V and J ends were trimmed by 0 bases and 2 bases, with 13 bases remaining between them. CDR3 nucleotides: TGTGCCAGCAGCCAAGATCCGCGGGTATCGAACTATGGCTACACCTTC. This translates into CASSQDPRVSNYGYTF.

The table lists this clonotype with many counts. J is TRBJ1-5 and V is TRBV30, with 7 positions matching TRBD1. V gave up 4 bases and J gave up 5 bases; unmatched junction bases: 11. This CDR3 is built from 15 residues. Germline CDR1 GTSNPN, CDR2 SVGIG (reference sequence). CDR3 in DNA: TGTGCCTGGACTCCCTGGCAGGGGGAGGATCAGCCCCAGCATTTT. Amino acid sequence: CAWTPWQGEDQPQHF. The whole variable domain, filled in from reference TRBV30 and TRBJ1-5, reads SQTIHQWPATLVQPVGSPLSLECTVEGTSNPNLYWYRQAAGRGLQLLFYSVGIGQISSEVPQNLSASRPQDRQFILSSKKLLLSDSGFYLCAWTPWQGEDQPQHFGDGTRLSIL.

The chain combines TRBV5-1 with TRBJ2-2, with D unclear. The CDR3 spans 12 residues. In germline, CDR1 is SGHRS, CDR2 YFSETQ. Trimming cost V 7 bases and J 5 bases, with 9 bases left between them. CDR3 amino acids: CASACITGELFF. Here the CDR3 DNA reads TGCGCCAGCGCGTGTATTACCGGGGAGCTGTTTTTT.

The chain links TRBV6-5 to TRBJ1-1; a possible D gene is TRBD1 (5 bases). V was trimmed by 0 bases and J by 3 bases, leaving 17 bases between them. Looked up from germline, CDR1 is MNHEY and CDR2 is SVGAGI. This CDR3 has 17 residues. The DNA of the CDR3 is TGTGCCAGCAGTTACTCGGGCAGGGAGCTGTCGGACACTGAAGCTTTCTTT. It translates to CASSYSGRELSDTEAFF.

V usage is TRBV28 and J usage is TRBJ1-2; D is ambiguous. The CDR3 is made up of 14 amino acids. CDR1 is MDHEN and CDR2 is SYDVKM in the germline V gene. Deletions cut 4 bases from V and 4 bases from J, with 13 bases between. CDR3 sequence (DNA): TGTGCCAGCAGTTCTCTGCAGGAGGCCTATGGCTACACCTTC. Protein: CASSSLQEAYGYTF.

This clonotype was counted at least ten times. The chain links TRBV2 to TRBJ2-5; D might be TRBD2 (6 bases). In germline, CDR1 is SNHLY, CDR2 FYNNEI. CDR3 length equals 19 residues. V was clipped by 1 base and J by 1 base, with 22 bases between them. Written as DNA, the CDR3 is TGTGCCAGCAGTGAAGATCGGCTCGGTAGCGGTCGCCTCCAAGAGACCCAGTACTTC. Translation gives CASSEDRLGSGRLQETQYF. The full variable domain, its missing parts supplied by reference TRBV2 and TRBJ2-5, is EPEVTQTPSHQVTQMGQEVILRCVPISNHLYFYWYRQILGQKVEFLVSFYNNEISEKSEIFDDQFSVERPDGSNFTLKIRSTKLEDSAMYFCASSEDRLGSGRLQETQYFGPGTRLLVL.

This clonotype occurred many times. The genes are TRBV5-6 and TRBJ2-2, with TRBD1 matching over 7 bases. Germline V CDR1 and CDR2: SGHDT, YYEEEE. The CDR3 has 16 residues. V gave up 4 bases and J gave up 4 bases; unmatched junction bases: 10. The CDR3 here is CASSQPGQLITGELFF. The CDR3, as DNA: TGTGCCAGCAGCCAACCGGGACAGCTGATCACCGGGGAGCTGTTTTTT.